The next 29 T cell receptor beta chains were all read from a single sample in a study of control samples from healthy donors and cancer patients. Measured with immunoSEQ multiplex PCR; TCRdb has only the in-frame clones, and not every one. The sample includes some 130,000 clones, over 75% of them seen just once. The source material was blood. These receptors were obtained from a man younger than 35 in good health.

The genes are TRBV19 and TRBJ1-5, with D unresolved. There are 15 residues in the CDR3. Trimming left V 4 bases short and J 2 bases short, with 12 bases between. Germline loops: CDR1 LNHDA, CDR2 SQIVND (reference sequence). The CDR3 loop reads CASSKDGVGNQPQHF. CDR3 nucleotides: TGTGCCAGTAGTAAGGACGGGGTTGGCAATCAGCCCCAGCATTTT.

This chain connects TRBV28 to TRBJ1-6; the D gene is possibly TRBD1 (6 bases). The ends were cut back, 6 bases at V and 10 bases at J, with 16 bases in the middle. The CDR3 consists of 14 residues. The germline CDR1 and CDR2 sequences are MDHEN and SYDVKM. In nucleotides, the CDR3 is TGTGCCAGCAGCGAAAACAGGGCGGGGTCACCCCTCCACTTT. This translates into CASSENRAGSPLHF. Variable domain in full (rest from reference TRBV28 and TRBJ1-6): DVKVTQSSRYLVKRTGEKVFLECVQDMDHENMFWYRQDPGLGLRLIYFSYDVKMKEKGDIPEGYSVSREKKERFSLILESASTNQTSMYLCASSENRAGSPLHFGNGTRLTVT.

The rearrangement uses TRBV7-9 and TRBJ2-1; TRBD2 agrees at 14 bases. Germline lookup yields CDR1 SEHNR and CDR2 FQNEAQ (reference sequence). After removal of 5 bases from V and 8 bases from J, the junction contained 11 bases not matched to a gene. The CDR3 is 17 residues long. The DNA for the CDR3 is TGTGCCAGCAGCACGGGACTAGCGGGAGCTCGGGGAGATGAGCAGTTCTTC. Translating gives CASSTGLAGARGDEQFF.

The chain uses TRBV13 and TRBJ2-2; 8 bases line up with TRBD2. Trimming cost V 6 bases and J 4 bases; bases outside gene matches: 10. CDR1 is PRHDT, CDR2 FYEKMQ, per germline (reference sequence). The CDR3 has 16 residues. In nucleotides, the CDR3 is TGTGCCAGCAGACCGCGGACGGGGGGGATCACCGGGGAGCTGTTTTTT. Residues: CASRPRTGGITGELFF.

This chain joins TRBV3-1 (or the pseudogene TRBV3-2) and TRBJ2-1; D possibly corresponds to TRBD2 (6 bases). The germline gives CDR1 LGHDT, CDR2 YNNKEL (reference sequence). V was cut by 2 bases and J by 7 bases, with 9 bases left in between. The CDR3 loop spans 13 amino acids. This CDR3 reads CASSQRGGNEQFF. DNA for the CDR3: TGTGCCAGCAGCCAACGAGGAGGGAATGAGCAGTTCTTC.

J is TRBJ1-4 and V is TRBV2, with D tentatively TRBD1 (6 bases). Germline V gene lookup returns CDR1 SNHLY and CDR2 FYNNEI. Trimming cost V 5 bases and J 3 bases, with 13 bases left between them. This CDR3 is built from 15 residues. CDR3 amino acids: CASSFLQGANEKLFF. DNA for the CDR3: TGTGCCAGCAGTTTTTTACAGGGAGCTAATGAAAAACTGTTTTTT. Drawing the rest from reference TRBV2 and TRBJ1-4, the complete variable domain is EPEVTQTPSHQVTQMGQEVILRCVPISNHLYFYWYRQILGQKVEFLVSFYNNEISEKSEIFDDQFSVERPDGSNFTLKIRSTKLEDSAMYFCASSFLQGANEKLFFGSGTQLSVL.

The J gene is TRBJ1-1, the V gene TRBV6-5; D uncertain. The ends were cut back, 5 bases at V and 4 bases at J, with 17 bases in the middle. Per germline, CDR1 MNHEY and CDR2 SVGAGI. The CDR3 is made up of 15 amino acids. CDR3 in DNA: TGTGCCAGCAGTCCCTATAAAGGGTCGACCACTGAAGCTTTCTTT. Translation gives CASSPYKGSTTEAFF.

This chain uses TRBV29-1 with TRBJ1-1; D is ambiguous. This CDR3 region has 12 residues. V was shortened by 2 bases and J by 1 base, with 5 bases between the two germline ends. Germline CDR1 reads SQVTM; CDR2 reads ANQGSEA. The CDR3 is CSVERENTEAFF. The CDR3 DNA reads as TGCAGCGTTGAACGGGAGAACACTGAAGCTTTCTTT.

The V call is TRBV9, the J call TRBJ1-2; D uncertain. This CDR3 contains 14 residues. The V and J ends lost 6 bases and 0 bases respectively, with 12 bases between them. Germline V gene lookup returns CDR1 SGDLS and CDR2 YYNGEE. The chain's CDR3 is CASNPQDANYGYTF. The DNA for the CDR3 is TGTGCCAGCAACCCTCAGGATGCTAACTATGGCTACACCTTC. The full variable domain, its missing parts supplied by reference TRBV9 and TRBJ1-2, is DSGVTQTPKHLITATGQRVTLRCSPRSGDLSVYWYQQSLDQGLQFLIQYYNGEERAKGNILERFSAQQFPDLHSELNLSSLELGDSALYFCASNPQDANYGYTFGSGTRLTVV.

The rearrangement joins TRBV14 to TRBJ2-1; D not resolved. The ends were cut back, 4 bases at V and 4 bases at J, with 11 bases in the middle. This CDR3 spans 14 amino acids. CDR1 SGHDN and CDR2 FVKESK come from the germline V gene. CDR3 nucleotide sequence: TGTGCCAGCAGCCTTTATATTGGATACAATGAGCAGTTCTTC. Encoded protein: CASSLYIGYNEQFF.

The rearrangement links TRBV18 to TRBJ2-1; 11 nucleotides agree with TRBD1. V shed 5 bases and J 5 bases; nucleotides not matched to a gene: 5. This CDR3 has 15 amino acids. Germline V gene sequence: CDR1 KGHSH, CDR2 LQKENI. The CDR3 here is CASSVGTGGNNEQFF. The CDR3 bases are TGTGCCAGCTCAGTCGGGACAGGGGGTAACAATGAGCAGTTCTTC.

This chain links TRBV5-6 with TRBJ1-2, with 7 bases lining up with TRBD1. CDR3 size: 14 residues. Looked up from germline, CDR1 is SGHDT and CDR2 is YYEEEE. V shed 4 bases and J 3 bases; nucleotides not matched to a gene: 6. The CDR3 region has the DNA TGTGCCAGCAGCCTACAGGGGAGAGACTATGGCTACACCTTC. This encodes CASSLQGRDYGYTF. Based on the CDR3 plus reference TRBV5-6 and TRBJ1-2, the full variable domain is DAGVTQSPTHLIKTRGQQVTLRCSPKSGHDTVSWYQQALGQGPQFIFQYYEEEERQRGNFPDRFSGHQFPNYSSELNVNALLLGDSALYLCASSLQGRDYGYTFGSGTRLTVV.

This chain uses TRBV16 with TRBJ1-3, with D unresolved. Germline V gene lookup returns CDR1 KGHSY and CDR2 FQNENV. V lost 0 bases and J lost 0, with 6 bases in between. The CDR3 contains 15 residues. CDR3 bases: TGTGCCAGCAGCCAATCGGGCAGCTCTGGAAACACCATATATTTT. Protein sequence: CASSQSGSSGNTIYF. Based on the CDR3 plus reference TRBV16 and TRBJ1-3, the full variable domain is GEEVAQTPKHLVRGEGQKAKLYCAPIKGHSYVFWYQQVLKNEFKFLISFQNENVFDETGMPKERFSAKCLPNSPCSLEIQATKLEDSAVYFCASSQSGSSGNTIYFGEGSWLTVV.

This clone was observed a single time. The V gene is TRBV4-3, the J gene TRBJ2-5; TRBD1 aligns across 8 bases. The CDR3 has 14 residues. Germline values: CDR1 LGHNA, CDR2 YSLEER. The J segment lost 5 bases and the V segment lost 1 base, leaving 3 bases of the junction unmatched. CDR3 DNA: TGCGCCAGCAGCCAAGGTCAGGGGGCGGAGACCCAGTACTTC. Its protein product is CASSQGQGAETQYF.

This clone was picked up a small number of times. Here the CDR3 reads CASSLGLAAPAWDTQYF. The DNA of the CDR3 is TGTGCCAGCAGCCTTGGACTAGCGGCCCCGGCTTGGGATACGCAGTATTTT. This rearrangement joins TRBV7-8 to TRBJ2-3; 10 bases align to TRBD2. The ends lost 5 bases at V and 6 bases at J; junction bases unmatched: 14. Germline CDR1 and CDR2: SGHVS and FQNEAQ. This CDR3 has 17 residues.

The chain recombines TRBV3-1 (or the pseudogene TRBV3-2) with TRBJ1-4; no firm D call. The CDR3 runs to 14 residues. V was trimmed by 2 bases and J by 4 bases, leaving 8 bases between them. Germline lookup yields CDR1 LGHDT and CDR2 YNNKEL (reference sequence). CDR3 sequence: CASSQRTGNEKLFF. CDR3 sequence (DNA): TGTGCCAGCAGCCAAAGAACGGGTAATGAAAAACTGTTTTTT.

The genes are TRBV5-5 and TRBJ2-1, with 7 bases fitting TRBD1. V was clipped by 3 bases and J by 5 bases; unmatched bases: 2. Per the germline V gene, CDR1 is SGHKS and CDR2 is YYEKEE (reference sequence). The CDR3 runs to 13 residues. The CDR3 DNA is TGTGCCAGCAGCTGGGGACAGAACAATGAGCAGTTCTTC. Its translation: CASSWGQNNEQFF.

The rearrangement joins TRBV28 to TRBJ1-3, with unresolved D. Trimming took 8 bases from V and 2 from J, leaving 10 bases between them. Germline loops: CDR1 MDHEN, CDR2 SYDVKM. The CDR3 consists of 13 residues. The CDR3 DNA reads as TGTGCCAGCCCTGATGGGACTGGAAACACCATATATTTT. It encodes CASPDGTGNTIYF.

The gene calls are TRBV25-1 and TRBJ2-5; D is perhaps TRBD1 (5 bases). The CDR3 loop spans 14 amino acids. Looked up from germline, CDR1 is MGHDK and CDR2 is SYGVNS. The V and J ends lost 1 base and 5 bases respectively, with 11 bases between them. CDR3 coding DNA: TGTGCCAGCAGTGAATGGGGAAACAGGGAGACCCAGTACTTC. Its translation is CASSEWGNRETQYF.

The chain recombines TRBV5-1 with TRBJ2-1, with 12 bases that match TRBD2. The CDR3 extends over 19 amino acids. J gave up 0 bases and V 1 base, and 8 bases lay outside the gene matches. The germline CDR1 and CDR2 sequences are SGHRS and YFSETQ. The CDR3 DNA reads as TGCGCCAGCAGCTTGCAACTAGCGGGAGGCCCGAGCTCCTACAATGAGCAGTTCTTC. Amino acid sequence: CASSLQLAGGPSSYNEQFF.

CDR3 bases: TGTGCCAGCAGCTTAGCTTCGCAGGGGACCGGGGAGCTGTTTTTT. Residues: CASSLASQGTGELFF. The genes are TRBV7-9 and TRBJ2-2; TRBD1 is a possible D gene (6 bases). Germline V gene lookup returns CDR1 SEHNR and CDR2 FQNEAQ (reference sequence). V was clipped by 0 bases and J by 5 bases, with 10 bases between them. The CDR3 has 15 residues.

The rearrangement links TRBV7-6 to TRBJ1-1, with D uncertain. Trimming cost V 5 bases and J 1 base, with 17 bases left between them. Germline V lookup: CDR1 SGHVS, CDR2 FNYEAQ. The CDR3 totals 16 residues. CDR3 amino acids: CASSQTPTWANTEAFF. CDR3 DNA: TGTGCCAGCAGCCAGACACCGACATGGGCGAACACTGAAGCTTTCTTT.

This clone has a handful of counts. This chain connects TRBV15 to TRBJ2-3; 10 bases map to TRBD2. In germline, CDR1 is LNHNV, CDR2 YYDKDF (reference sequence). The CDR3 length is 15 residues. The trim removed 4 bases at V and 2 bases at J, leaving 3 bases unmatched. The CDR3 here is CATSTLAGSTDTQYF. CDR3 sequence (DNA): TGTGCCACCAGCACACTAGCGGGGTCCACAGATACGCAGTATTTT.

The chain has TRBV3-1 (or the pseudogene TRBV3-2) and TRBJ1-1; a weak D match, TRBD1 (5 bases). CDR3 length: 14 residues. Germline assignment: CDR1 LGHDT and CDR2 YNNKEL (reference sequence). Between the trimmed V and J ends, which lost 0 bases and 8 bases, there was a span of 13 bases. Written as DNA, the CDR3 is TGTGCCAGCAGCCAAGATCGTGGGACCGTGGAAGCTTTCTTT. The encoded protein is CASSQDRGTVEAFF.

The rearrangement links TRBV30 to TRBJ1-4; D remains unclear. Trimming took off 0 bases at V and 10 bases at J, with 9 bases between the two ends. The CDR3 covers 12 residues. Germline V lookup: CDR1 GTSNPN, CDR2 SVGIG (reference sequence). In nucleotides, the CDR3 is TGTGCCTGGAGTGTAGAGGCCGGAAAACTGTTTTTT. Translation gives CAWSVEAGKLFF.

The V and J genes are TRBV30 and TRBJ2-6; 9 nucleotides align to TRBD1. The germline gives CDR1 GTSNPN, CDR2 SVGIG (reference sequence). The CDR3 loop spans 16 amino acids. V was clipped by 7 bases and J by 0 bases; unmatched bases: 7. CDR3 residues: CASTDRGHSGANVLTF. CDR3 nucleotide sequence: TGTGCCTCCACGGACAGGGGACACTCTGGGGCCAACGTCCTGACTTTC.

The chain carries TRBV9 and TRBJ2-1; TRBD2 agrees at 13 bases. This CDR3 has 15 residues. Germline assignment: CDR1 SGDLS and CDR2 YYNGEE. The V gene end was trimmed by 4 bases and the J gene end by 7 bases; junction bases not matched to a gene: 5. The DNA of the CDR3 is TGTGCCAGCAGCAGTCCGGGACTAGCGGGGAATGAGCAGTTCTTC. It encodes CASSSPGLAGNEQFF.

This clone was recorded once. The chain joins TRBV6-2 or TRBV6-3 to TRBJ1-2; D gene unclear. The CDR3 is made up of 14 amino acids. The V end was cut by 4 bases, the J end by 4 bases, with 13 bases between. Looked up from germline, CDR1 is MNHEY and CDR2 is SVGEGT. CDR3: CASSLSGQSYGYTF. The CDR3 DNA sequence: TGTGCCAGCAGTTTGTCGGGCCAGAGCTATGGCTACACCTTC.

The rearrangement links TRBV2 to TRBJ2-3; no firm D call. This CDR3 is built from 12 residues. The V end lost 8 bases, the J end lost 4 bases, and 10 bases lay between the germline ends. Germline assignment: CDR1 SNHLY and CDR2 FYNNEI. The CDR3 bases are TGTGCCAGCTACGTCCCCTCAGATACGCAGTATTTT. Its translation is CASYVPSDTQYF.